Given below is one T cell receptor beta chain in context. The antigen it binds to is not known. Base-call qualities are not available, and no considerably larger clone is one nucleotide away. The data derive from a study of cytomegalovirus exposure and HLA in healthy donors (dated by TCRdb to the late 2010s). Regarding the study in general: According to an earlier analysis of a few hundred of the donors, about 179 million T cells yielded 90 million to 130 million unique TCR beta sequences and roughly 280 Gb of sequence data. High-throughput TCR immunosequencing, statistical association of individual TCRs with disease status, and machine learning were combined to predict cytomegalovirus infection status. Approximately 310 gigabases of sequencing data and 70 million to 85 million unique TCR sequences were included in an early release covering about 700 HLA-typed donors. Rather than drawing on any new phenotypic data, the later analysis identified candidate immune exposures from TCR beta sequences and the way those sequences occurred across donors. The number of typed donors differed by locus: about 620-640 for A, B, C, DRB1 and DQB1; approximately 530 for DQA1; some 590 for DPA1; and some 430 for DPB1. Alongside the repertoire data, information on donor age, sex, ethnicity and CMV serostatus was compiled. Five DR-DQ haplotypes were treated as single units for association and clustering because of strong linkage in the cohort. Genome-wide SNP genotypes for about 65% of the roughly 670 donors were used in a later genetic analysis, which treated that subset as a discovery cohort. Of the approximately 400 genotyped donors, 65% to 90% fell in the genetic ancestry cluster associated with self-reported Caucasian donors. Every discovery cohort repertoire had been produced on one sequencing platform. Besides the first cohort of 500 to 700 subjects, a separate validation cohort made up of around 120 different subjects was used. To study patterns of TCR occurrence, a later analysis re-analyzed previously published TCR beta repertoires from around 660 donors and added high-resolution HLA genotyping. The aim of the study was to test whether cataloging public T cell receptors could identify signatures of past pathogen exposure. HLA typing included class I and class II loci at four-digit resolution. Among roughly 400 genotyped donors of the cohort, an average of about 240,000 unique TCR beta nucleotide sequences were sequenced per donor, roughly a sixth of them non-productive. Using immunosequencing, the study profiled T cell repertoires from fewer than 850 subjects and related those repertoires to cytomegalovirus serostatus. An earlier analysis of 587 of the donors used high-throughput TCR beta sequencing to judge whether each TCR beta V gene segment behaved as functional or pseudogenic. What the authors observed across the whole study: Cytomegalovirus status was reported to be diagnosed by the classifier with high specificity and sensitivity in both the original and validation cohorts. In a later analysis, HLA-associated TCR beta chains showed more clonal expansion and lower generation probabilities than non-associated chains that were equally common. In a later genetic analysis, fewer N-insertions in productive TCRs were reported among donors in an Asian-associated ancestry cluster than the approximately 670-donor mean. Correlated functional status among segregating V segments might reflect linkage disequilibrium, but an unknown experimental factor could not be ruled out. In the study, approximately 160 TCR beta chains were listed as associated with cytomegalovirus. An earlier analysis of some 590 of the donors showed that most TCR beta V segments appeared in productive rearrangements either about 90% or about 30% of the time, which broadly matched IMGT annotations. According to a later analysis, most CMV-associated TCR beta chains appeared to be HLA-restricted, and the HLA associations seemed to be driven largely by CMV exposure. This cohort had only TCR beta chains sequenced, and the lack of alpha or paired-chain data limited which features could be detected. Immune exposure information for the cohort was limited to CMV serostatus. The 87-base-pair reads could not distinguish some IMGT-functional V segments, including TRBV6-2 and TRBV6-3, so those segments were excluded. It was suggested by the authors that the approach could potentially be generalized to other disease states and immunological phenotypes. Because HLA typing was missing for some donors at each locus, association tests included only the typed subset. In vitro tests confirmed that a few of the cytomegalovirus-associated TCR beta chains recognize cytomegalovirus antigens. A further reported finding was that TCR beta sequences accurately predicted the HLA-A and HLA-B alleles for most subjects in the first cohort. Most TCR sequences were seen in very few donors, while some public TCRs were found in many individuals. In a later analysis, TCR association rates were found to vary across HLA loci, with the most associated TCRs seen for DRB1 alleles and the fewest for HLA-C alleles. A later analysis reported that several top co-occurrence clusters appeared linked to parvovirus B19, influenza, CMV and Epstein-Barr virus. Strong co-occurrence of HLA alleles, especially DR and DQ, made assigning TCR associations to individual alleles difficult. In a later analysis, 16,951 TCR beta sequences were associated with specific HLA alleles at a false discovery rate of 0.05. Roughly 15 rarely observed V segments, including chromosome 9 orphons, were excluded from the earlier analysis of a few hundred of the donors because counts were too low. V-gene and J-gene trimming of TCR beta chains was associated with a missense DCLRE1C variant in a later genetic analysis, and the association was replicated in an independent cohort. The presence/absence analyses assumed that sequencing depth was roughly uniform across donors, and that assumption may not be true. A cluster of highly shared sequence variants was judged likely to be a technical artifact of the sequencing pipeline.

Receptor amplification or capture employed the immunoSEQ multiplex PCR assay. A mixture of 60 forward primers for TCR Vbeta segments and 13 reverse primers for TCR Jbeta segments was used in the multiplex PCR. The CDR3 region of rearranged TCR beta genes was amplified from genomic DNA with a multiplex PCR assay. The Illumina HiSeq System was used to sequence the amplified TCR beta libraries as 87-base-pair reads. The paper's processing steps were these. A later analysis counted tens of millions of unique TCR beta chains across the 500 to 850 repertoires, and roughly 10 million of these chains were shared by at least two donors. Raw reads were error-corrected and collapsed into unique sequences with a nearest-neighbor algorithm that merged closely related sequences to remove PCR and sequencing errors. CDR3 sequences were aligned to IMGT reference sequences to assign V, D and J gene segments. For a sequence to be retained, a match of at least six nucleotides to both a V gene segment and a J gene segment was required. Rearrangements were classified as productive when the CDR3 lacked stop codons and remained in frame with V and J, and all other rearrangements were classified as non-productive. Following IMGT convention, CDR3 was defined as the stretch from the second conserved V-encoded cysteine to the conserved J-encoded phenylalanine. The earlier analysis of about 590 of the donors excluded sequences that lacked an unambiguous match to a single V gene segment. An earlier analysis of fewer than 650 of the donors classified V segments as functional when productive rearrangements were above 56.7% and as segregating when the standard deviation between donors was above 5%. A statistical classification framework was built to diagnose cytomegalovirus status from the catalog of TCR beta chain sequences. In a later analysis, V and J genes were assigned by comparing TCR nucleotide sequences against IMGT/GENE-DB human TR gene sequences. A later analysis assigned CDR3 sequences and most-parsimonious VDJ recombination scenarios with the TCRdist pipeline. In a later analysis, every TCR beta chain was defined by the combination of its CDR3 amino acid sequence and its V-gene family, and reads without a unique V-gene family were dropped. A later analysis removed nearly 600 highly shared, low-generation-probability nucleotide sequences to deal with suspected cross-contamination and a sequencing artifact. For each public chain, a later analysis derived a clonal expansion index from normalized ranks of inferred template counts within each repertoire. A later analysis computed generation probabilities with a VDJ recombination model fitted to out-of-frame rearrangements, and checked the results against IGoR. In a later analysis, TCR-TCR, TCR-HLA and TCR-CMV co-occurrence was scored with hypergeometric tests, and a repertoire-size bias correction was applied to TCR pairs. In a later analysis, false discovery rates were estimated by permuting HLA or CMV assignments 20 times. In a later analysis, co-occurring TCRs were grouped with DBSCAN, and TCRdist sequence similarity was added when clustering was performed within HLA-allele-positive subsets. Repertoires with fewer than 30,000 or more than 120,000 public chains, plus five repertoires with anomalous nucleotide sharing, were excluded from co-occurrence clustering. The source is immuneACCESS, and TCRdb retained only in-frame sequences with V and J called. Part of the clones is not carried over; for the studies checked, unresolved V genes explain less than half of this, and the remainder is unexplained. V, J and clone size were drawn from that table, and D and trimming were deduced from the DNA. This sample comprises tens of thousands of clones, roughly four fifths of them detected only once. Approximately 4.6% of the sample lies in the top ten.

The cohort comprised more than 550 healthy bone marrow donors. All cohort members were sampled while nominally healthy, although unrecorded immune exposures were likely present. The donor tested CMV seropositive, placing the donor among the 289 seropositive members of the cohort. A peripheral blood sample was provided by each donor, and peripheral blood mononuclear cells were used for TCR beta sequencing. The Qiagen DNeasy Blood Extraction Kit was used to extract genomic DNA from the blood cell samples. The CDR3 has 15 amino acids, counting the end cysteine and phenylalanine. The sequence is cut down to CDR3 DNA, 45 bases in frame from base 1.

The V and J segments used are TRBV23-1 and TRBJ2-5; no D gene call is confident. The J call could be wrong; TRBJ2-7 is a better fit for the DNA end. TRBV23-1 falls under the ORF class, with uncertain function. This TCR was sampled from a woman aged 35 to 49 in good health and CMV-seropositive. The sequenced material came from PBMCs. The CDR3: CASSQSSRHSYEQYF. The DNA sequence is given as TGCGCCAGCAGTCAATCATCCAGGCACTCCTACGAGCAGTACTTC.